This passage covers 14 T cell receptor beta chains from one sample sequenced in a study of vaccination effects on CD4 cells after COVID-19. No antigens are known for them. Using immunoSEQ multiplex PCR, the repertoire was profiled, and TCRdb retains in-frame clones only, with some absent. The sample shows about 54,000 clones, 55% to 75% of them seen only once. Peptide-pool stimulation followed by sequencing identified expanded antigen-specific CD4+ clonotypes in the ViraFEST assay. When less than 12 days of culture had elapsed, CD4+ T cells were isolated. Among the vaccine recipients, none had a prior SARS-CoV-2 infection, and nucleocapsid antibodies were negative. Source: CD4+ T cells from PBMCs cultured with SARS-CoV-2 spike peptides, taken before COVID-19 vaccination. The receptors here all came from a human donor who received a COVID-19 vaccine.

The rearrangement joins TRBV11-2 to TRBJ1-2; D remains unclear. Germline V gene sequence: CDR1 SGHAT, CDR2 FQNNGV. The CDR3 consists of 14 residues. V was pared by 4 bases and J by 7 bases, with 16 bases between. CDR3 DNA: TGTGCCAGCAGCTCCCACCTGACAAGAGGTGGCTACACCTTC. This sequence encodes CASSSHLTRGGYTF.

The CDR3 sequence is CATSRKTLETQYF. For the CDR3, the DNA is TGTGCCACCAGCAGAAAGACCTTGGAGACCCAGTACTTC. The chain employs TRBV15 and TRBJ2-5; D gene uncertain. CDR3 size: 13 residues. Germline CDR1 LNHNV, CDR2 YYDKDF (reference sequence). Trimming shortened V by 2 bases and J by 5 bases, and 9 bases separated the two germline ends.

The chain is built from TRBV7-2 and TRBJ1-4; TRBD1 aligns across 9 bases. Germline assignment: CDR1 SGHTA and CDR2 FQGNSA. This CDR3 region has 15 residues. V was pared by 5 bases and J by 9 bases, with 10 bases of the junction left unmatched. The CDR3 here is CASSLGPGQGKKLFF. The CDR3 region has the DNA TGTGCCAGCAGCCTAGGCCCGGGACAGGGTAAAAAACTGTTTTTT.

The gene calls are TRBV5-5 and TRBJ2-2; maybe TRBD1 (6 bases). The CDR3 sequence is 16 residues long. Trimming took off 0 bases at V and 5 bases at J, with 14 bases between the two ends. Germline-derived CDR1 and CDR2 are SGHKS and YYEKEE (reference sequence). Here the CDR3 reads CASSLEETGVTGELFF. DNA for the CDR3: TGTGCCAGCAGCTTGGAGGAGACAGGTGTAACCGGGGAGCTGTTTTTT.

V usage is TRBV3-1 (or the pseudogene TRBV3-2) and J usage is TRBJ1-6; TRBD1 is a possible D gene (6 bases). Germline CDR1 LGHDT, CDR2 YNNKEL (reference sequence). This CDR3 is 15 amino acids long. Trimming stripped 2 bases from V and 3 bases from J, with 8 bases between. Here the CDR3 reads CASSQMDSYNSPLHF. Written as DNA, the CDR3 is TGTGCCAGCAGCCAAATGGACAGCTATAATTCACCCCTCCACTTT.

The chain carries TRBV7-9 and TRBJ2-1; 15 nucleotides align to TRBD2. Germline loops: CDR1 SEHNR, CDR2 FQNEAQ (reference sequence). Losses at the gene ends were 1 base for V and 0 bases for J; bases not matched to a gene: 4. The CDR3 sequence is 19 residues long. CDR3 loop: CASSLVGTSGRRSYNEQFF. DNA for the CDR3: TGTGCCAGCAGCTTAGTGGGGACTAGCGGGAGGCGCTCCTACAATGAGCAGTTCTTC.

The V gene is TRBV6-5, the J gene TRBJ1-6; D is ambiguous. The CDR3 length is 12 residues. The germline V gene encodes CDR1 MNHEY and CDR2 SVGAGI. V was trimmed by 6 bases and J by 7 bases, leaving 7 bases between them. CDR3 bases: TGTGCCAGCAGCCCCCCGAATTCACCCCTCCACTTT. It encodes CASSPPNSPLHF.

V gene TRBV6-5 combines with J gene TRBJ2-1, with D unresolved. Germline V gene lookup returns CDR1 MNHEY and CDR2 SVGAGI. V lost 2 bases to trimming and J lost 8 bases, with 4 bases between them. This CDR3 is 11 amino acids long. The CDR3 DNA reads TGTGCCAGCAGTTACGGGTATGAGCAGTTCTTC. Encoded protein: CASSYGYEQFF.

V usage is TRBV7-9 and J usage is TRBJ2-6, with TRBD2 matching over 8 bases. Trimming at V came to 5 bases and at J to 3 bases, leaving 15 bases not matched to a gene. CDR1 is SEHNR and CDR2 is FQNEAQ in the germline V gene (reference sequence). This CDR3 has 19 amino acids. CDR3 sequence: CASSPQGREVIGGANVLTF. CDR3 in DNA: TGTGCCAGCAGCCCCCAGGGGCGGGAGGTTATCGGTGGGGCCAACGTCCTGACTTTC.

This chain joins TRBV5-1 and TRBJ2-4; D not certain. The V end was cut by 0 bases, the J end by 1 base, with 11 bases between. The CDR3 is 16 amino acids. Germline CDR1 and CDR2: SGHRS and YFSETQ. The CDR3 DNA is TGCGCCAGCAGCTTGGTCTTCCGAGGTGCCAAAAACATTCAGTACTTC. Translated, it gives CASSLVFRGAKNIQYF.

Worth noting for this clone: Other nucleotide sequences from this sample produce the same CDR3. This chain uses TRBV7-9 with TRBJ2-2, with a possible D match to TRBD1 (5 bases). The V gene lost 7 bases and the J gene lost 0 bases, with 12 bases spanning the gap. The CDR3 spans 15 residues. Germline lookup yields CDR1 SEHNR and CDR2 FQNEAQ (reference sequence). In DNA, the CDR3 is TGTGCCAGCACACTCCAGGGCACGAACACCGGGGAGCTGTTTTTT. Translating gives CASTLQGTNTGELFF.

This chain uses TRBV5-4 with TRBJ2-3; D is perhaps TRBD2 (6 bases). The germline V gene has CDR1 SGHNT and CDR2 YYREEE (reference sequence). This CDR3 has 14 residues. V was cut by 5 bases and J by 2 bases, with 12 bases left in between. The CDR3 protein is CASRAGSNTDTQYF. For the CDR3, the DNA is TGTGCCAGCAGGGCGGGGTCTAACACAGATACGCAGTATTTT.

CDR3 sequence reads: CASTTGPNQPQHF. The CDR3 DNA follows: TGTGCCAGCACGACAGGCCCCAATCAGCCCCAGCATTTT. The V and J genes are TRBV19 and TRBJ1-5; tentatively, D is TRBD1 (6 bases). The germline V and J ends were trimmed by 9 bases and 3 bases, with 12 bases remaining between them. The CDR3 contains 13 residues. Germline assignment: CDR1 LNHDA and CDR2 SQIVND (reference sequence).

V and J are TRBV30 and TRBJ1-1; maybe TRBD1 (5 bases). V shed 3 bases and J shed 5 bases, with 13 bases lying between them. Germline lookup yields CDR1 GTSNPN and CDR2 SVGIG (reference sequence). The length of the CDR3 is 13 residues. CDR3 nucleotides: TGTGCCTGGAGCCGAGGGGATCTTACTGAAGCTTTCTTT. It translates to CAWSRGDLTEAFF.